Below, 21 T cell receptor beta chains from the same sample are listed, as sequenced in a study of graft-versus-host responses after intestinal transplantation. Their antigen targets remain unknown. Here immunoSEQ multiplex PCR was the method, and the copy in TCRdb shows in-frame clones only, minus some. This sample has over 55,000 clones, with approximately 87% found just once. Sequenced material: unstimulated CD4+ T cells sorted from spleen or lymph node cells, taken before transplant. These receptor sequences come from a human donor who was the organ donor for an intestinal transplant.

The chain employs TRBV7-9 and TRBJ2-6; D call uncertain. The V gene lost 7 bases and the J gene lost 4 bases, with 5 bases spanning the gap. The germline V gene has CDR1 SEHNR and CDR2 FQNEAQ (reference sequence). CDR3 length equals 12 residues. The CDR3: CASISGANVLTF. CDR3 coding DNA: TGTGCCAGCATCTCGGGGGCCAACGTCCTGACTTTC. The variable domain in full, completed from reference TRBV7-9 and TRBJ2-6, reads DTGVSQNPRHKITKRGQNVTFRCDPISEHNRLYWYRQTLGQGPEFLTYFQNEAQLEKSRLLSDRFSAERPKGSFSTLEIQRTEQGDSAMYLCASISGANVLTFGAGSRLTVL.

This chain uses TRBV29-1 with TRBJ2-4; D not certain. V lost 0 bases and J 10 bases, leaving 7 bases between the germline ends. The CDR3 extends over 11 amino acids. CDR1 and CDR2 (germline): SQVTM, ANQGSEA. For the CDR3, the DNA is TGCAGCGTTGAAGATAGCTGGATTCAGTACTTC. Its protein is CSVEDSWIQYF.

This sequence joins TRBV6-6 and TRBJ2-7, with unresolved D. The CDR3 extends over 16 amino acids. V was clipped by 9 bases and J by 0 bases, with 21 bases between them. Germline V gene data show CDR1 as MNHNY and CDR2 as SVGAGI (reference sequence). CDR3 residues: CASGPTQISRSYEQYV. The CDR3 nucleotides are TGTGCCAGTGGGCCTACACAGATTTCCCGCTCCTACGAGCAGTACGTC.

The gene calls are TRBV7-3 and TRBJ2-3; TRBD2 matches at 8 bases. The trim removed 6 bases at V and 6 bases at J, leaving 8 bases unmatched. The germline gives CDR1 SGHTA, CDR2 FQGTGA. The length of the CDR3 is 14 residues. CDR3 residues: CASSLRGGSDTQYF. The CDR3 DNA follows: TGTGCCAGCAGTCTTCGGGGGGGCTCGGATACGCAGTATTTT.

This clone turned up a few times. The CDR3 DNA follows: TGTGCCAGCTCACCGGAGTCCTACGAGCAGTACGTC. It translates to CASSPESYEQYV. J is TRBJ2-7 and V is TRBV18; no firm D call. The length of the CDR3 is 12 residues. Per the germline V gene, CDR1 is KGHSH and CDR2 is LQKENI. V was shortened by 3 bases and J by 1 base, with 4 bases between the two germline ends.

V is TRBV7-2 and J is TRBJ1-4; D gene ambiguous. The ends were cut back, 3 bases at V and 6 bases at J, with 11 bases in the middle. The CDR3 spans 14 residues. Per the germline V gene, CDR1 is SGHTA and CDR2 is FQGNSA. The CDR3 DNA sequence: TGTGCCAGCAGCTTGGACTCGGGGTATGAAAAACTGTTTTTT. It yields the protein CASSLDSGYEKLFF. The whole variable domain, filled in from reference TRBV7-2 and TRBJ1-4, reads GAGVSQSPSNKVTEKGKDVELRCDPISGHTALYWYRQSLGQGLEFLIYFQGNSAPDKSGLPSDRFSAERTGGSVSTLTIQRTQQEDSAVYLCASSLDSGYEKLFFGSGTQLSVL.

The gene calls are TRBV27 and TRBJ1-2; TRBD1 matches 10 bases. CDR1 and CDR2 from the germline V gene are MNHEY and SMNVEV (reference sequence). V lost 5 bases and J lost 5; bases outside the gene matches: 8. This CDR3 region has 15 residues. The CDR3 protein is CASSVPGQGFYGYTF. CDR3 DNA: TGTGCCAGCAGTGTCCCGGGACAGGGGTTTTATGGCTACACCTTC.

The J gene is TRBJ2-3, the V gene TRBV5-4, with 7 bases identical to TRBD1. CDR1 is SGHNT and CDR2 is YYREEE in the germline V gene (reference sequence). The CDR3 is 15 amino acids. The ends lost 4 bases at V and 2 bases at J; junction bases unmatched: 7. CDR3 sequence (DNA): TGTGCCAGCAGCCTGTGGGACAGTCACACAGATACGCAGTATTTT. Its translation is CASSLWDSHTDTQYF. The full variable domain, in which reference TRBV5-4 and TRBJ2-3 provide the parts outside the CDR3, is ETGVTQSPTHLIKTRGQQVTLRCSSQSGHNTVSWYQQALGQGPQFIFQYYREEENGRGNFPPRFSGLQFPNYSSELNVNALELDDSALYLCASSLWDSHTDTQYFGPGTRLTVL.

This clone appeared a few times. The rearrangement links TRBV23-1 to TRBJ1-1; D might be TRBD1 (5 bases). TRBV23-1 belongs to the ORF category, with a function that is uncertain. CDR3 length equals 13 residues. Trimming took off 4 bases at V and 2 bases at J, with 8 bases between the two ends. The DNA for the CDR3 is TGCGCCAGCAGTCTCGGGGGAAACACTGAAGCTTTCTTT. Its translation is CASSLGGNTEAFF.

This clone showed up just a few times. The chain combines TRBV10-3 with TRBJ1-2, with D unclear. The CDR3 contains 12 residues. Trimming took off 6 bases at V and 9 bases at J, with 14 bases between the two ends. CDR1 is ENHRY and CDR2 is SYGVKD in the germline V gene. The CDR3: CAIRGSTESYTF. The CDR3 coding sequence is TGTGCCATCAGGGGGAGCACCGAGAGCTACACCTTC.

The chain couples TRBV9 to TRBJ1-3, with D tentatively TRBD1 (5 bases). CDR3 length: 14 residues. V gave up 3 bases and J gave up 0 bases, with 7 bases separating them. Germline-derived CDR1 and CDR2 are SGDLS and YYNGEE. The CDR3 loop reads CASSGTNSGNTIYF. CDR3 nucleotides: TGTGCCAGCAGCGGGACAAACTCTGGAAACACCATATATTTT.

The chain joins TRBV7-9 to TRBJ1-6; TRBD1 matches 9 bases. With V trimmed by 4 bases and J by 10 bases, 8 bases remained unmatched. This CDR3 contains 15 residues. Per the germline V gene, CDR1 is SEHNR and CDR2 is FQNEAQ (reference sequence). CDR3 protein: CASSSYRGLGSPLHF. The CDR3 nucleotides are TGTGCCAGCAGCTCTTACAGGGGGCTCGGGTCACCCCTCCACTTT.

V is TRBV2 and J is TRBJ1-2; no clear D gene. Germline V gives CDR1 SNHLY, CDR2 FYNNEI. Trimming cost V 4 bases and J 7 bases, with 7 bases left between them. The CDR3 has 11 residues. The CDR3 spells CASSVSFGYTF. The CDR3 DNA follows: TGTGCCAGCAGTGTCTCCTTTGGCTACACCTTC.

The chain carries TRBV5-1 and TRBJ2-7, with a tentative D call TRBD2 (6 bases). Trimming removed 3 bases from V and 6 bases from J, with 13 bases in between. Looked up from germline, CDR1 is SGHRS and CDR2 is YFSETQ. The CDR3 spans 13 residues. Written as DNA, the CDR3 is TGCGCCAGCAGCTCCCAAGGGGAGGCCGAGCAGTACGTC. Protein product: CASSSQGEAEQYV.

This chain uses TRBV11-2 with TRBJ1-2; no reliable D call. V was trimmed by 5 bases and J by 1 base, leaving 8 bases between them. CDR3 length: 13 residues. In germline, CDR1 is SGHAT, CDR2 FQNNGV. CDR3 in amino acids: CASSPADNYGYTF. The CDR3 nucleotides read TGTGCCAGCAGCCCGGCGGATAACTATGGCTACACCTTC.

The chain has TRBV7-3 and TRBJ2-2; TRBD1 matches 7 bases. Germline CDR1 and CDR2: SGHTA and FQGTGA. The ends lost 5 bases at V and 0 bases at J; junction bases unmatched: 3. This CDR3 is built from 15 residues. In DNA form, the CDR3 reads TGTGCCAGCAGCCCCGACAGGGCGAACACCGGGGAGCTGTTTTTT. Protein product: CASSPDRANTGELFF. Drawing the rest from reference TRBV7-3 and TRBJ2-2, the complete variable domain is GAGVSQTPSNKVTEKGKYVELRCDPISGHTALYWYRQSLGQGPEFLIYFQGTGAADDSGLPNDRFFAVRPEGSVSTLKIQRTERGDSAVYLCASSPDRANTGELFFGEGSRLTVL.

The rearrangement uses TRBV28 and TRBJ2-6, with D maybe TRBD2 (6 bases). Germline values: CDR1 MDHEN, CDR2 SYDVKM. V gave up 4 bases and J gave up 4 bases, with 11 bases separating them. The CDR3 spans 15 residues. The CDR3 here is CASSWQEGGANVLTF. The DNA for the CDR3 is TGTGCCAGCAGTTGGCAGGAGGGGGGGGCCAACGTCCTGACTTTC.

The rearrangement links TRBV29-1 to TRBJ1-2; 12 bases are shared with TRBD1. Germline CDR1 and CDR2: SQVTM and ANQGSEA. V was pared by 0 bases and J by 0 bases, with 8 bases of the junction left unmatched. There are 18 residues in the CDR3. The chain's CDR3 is CSVEDSRDRGRPNYGYTF. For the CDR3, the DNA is TGCAGCGTTGAAGATAGCCGGGACAGGGGGCGACCTAACTATGGCTACACCTTC.

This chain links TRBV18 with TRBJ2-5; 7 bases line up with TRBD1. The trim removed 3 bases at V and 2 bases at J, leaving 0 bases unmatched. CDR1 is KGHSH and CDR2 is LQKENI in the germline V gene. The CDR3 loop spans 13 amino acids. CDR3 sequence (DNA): TGTGCCAGCTCACCGGACAGGCAAGAGACCCAGTACTTC. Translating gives CASSPDRQETQYF.

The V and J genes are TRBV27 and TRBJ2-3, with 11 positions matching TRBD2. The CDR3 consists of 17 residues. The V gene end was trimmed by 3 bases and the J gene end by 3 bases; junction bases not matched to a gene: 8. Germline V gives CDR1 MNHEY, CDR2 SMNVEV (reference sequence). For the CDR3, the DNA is TGTGCCAGCAGTTTCCTTCGGGCTAGCGGGGGGACAGATACGCAGTATTTT. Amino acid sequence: CASSFLRASGGTDTQYF.

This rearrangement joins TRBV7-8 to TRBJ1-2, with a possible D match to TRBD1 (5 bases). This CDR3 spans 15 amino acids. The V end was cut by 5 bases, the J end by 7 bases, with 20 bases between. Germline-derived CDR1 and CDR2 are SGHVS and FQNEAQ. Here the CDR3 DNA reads TGTGCCAGCAGCGGGACCGGGACTTCGTTAGGTGGCTACACCTTC. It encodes CASSGTGTSLGGYTF.